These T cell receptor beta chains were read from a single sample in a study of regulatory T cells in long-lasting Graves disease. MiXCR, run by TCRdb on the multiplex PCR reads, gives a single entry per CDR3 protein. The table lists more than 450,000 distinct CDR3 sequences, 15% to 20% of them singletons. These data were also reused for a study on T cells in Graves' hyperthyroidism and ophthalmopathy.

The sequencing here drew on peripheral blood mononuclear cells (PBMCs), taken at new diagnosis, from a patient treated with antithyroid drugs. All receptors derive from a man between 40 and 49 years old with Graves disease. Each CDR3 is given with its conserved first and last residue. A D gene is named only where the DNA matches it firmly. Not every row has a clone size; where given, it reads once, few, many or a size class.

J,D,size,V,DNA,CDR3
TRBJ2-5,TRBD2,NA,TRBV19,TGTGCCAGTAGTATCAGCTCGGGACTAGCAGTGGAGACCCAGTACTTC,CASSISSGLAVETQYF
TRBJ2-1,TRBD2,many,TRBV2,TGTGCCAGCAAACTAGCGGGCTACAATGAGCAGTTCTTC,CASKLAGYNEQFF
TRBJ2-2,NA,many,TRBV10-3,TGTGCCATCAGGGCGGCTGGGACGAACACCGGGGAGCTGTTTTTT,CAIRAAGTNTGELFF
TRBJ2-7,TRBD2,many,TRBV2,TGTGCCACCTCCTTGGAGGCTAGCGGATCCTACGAGCAGTACTTC,CATSLEASGSYEQYF
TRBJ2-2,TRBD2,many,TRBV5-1,TGCGCCAGCAGCATTACCGTAGCGGGAGGGCTGAGCACCGGGGAGCTGTTTTTT,CASSITVAGGLSTGELFF
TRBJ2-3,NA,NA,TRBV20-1,TGCAGTGCTAGAGATAGGGGGCGGGAGAATAATACGCAGTATTTT,CSARDRGRENNTQYF
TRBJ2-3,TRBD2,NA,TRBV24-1,TGTGCCACCAGTGAAGCTAGCGGGAGGGGTCCAGATACGCAGTATTTT,CATSEASGRGPDTQYF
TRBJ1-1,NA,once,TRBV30,TGTGCCTGGACCCTTGGACCTACGAACACTGAAGCTTTCTTT,CAWTLGPTNTEAFF
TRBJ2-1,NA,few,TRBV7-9,TGTGCCAGCAGCTCCCAAATTGACGGGGGTTTGGATGAGCAGTTCTTC,CASSSQIDGGLDEQFF
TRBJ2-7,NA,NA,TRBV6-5,TGTGCCAGCAGTTACAAAGGGGATAACGAGCAGTACTTC,CASSYKGDNEQYF
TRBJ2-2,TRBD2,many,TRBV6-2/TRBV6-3,TGTGCCAGCAGTTACTCTCGGGGGGGCGGGGAGCTGTTTTTT,CASSYSRGGGELFF
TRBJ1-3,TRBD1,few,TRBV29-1,TGCAGCGTCATACTCCGGGACAGCGGCTCTGGAAACACCATATATTTT,CSVILRDSGSGNTIYF
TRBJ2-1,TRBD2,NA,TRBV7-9,TGTGCCAGCAGCCCAGGGTCTAGCGGGGGATACTACAATGAGCAGTTCTTC,CASSPGSSGGYYNEQFF
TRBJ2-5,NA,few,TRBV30,TGTGCCTGGAGCCGACCAGGAGAGACCCAGTACTTC,CAWSRPGETQYF
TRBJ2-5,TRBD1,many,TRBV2,TGTGCCAGCAGAAGACAGGGCGGGGAGACCCAGTACTTC,CASRRQGGETQYF
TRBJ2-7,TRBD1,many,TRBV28,TGTGCCAGCTGCCGGCGGGACAGGAGCTCCTACGAGCAGTACTTC,CASCRRDRSSYEQYF
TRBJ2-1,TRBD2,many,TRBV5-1,TGCGCCAGCAGCTTGGCCTGGCGGGAGGGATCCTACAATGAGCAGTTCTTC,CASSLAWREGSYNEQFF
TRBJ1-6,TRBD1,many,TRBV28,TGTGCCAGCAGTTTACCACCGGGACAGGGGGCCGGTAATTCACCCCTCCACTTT,CASSLPPGQGAGNSPLHF
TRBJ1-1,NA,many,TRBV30,TGTGCCTGGAGTGTAGATGGGGCTGAAGCTTTCTTT,CAWSVDGAEAFF
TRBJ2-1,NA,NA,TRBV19,TGTGCCAGTAGGGGTCTGATGGGGCTCTACAATGAGCAGTTCTTC,CASRGLMGLYNEQFF
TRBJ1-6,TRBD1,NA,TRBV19,TGTGCCAGTAGTCCCACAGGGGAACAGACACCCCTCCACTTT,CASSPTGEQTPLHF
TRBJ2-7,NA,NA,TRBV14,TGTGCCAGCAGCCGCCCGGACAGACTCTACGAGCAGTACTTC,CASSRPDRLYEQYF
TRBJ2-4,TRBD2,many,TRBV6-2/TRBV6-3,TGTGCCAGCAGTTACTCGGCTAGCGGGGACATTCAGTACTTC,CASSYSASGDIQYF
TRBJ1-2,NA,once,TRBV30,TGTGCCTGGAGTGGCGTGGGGGGCGGCTACACCTTC,CAWSGVGGGYTF
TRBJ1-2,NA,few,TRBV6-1,TGTGCCAGCAGTGATCGGAAACATAACTATGGCTACACCTTC,CASSDRKHNYGYTF
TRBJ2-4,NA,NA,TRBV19,TGTGCCAGTAGTCTCCAGGGGTACAAAAACATTCAGTACTTC,CASSLQGYKNIQYF
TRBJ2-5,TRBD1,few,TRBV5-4,TGTGCCAGCAGCAATTCGACAGGGGGCGGGGAGACCCAGTACTTC,CASSNSTGGGETQYF
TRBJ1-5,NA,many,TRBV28,TGTGCCAGCAGCGTAGGGGTGACTCAGCCCCAGCATTTT,CASSVGVTQPQHF
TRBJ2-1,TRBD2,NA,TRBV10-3,TGTGCCATCAGTACGACTAGCGGGAGGGCCTACTACAATGAGCAGTTCTTC,CAISTTSGRAYYNEQFF
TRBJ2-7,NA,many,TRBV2,TGTGCCAGCAGTGATACCCGGGGCAGGGGCTCCTACGAGCAGTACTTC,CASSDTRGRGSYEQYF
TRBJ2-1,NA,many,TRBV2,TGTGCCAGCAGTGAAGGTGTACGGGAGTCTTCTTTGTCCTACAATGAGCAGTTCTTC,CASSEGVRESSLSYNEQFF
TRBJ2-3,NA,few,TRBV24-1,TGTGCCACCAGTAGCCGGGGAGCGACCACAGATACGCAGTATTTT,CATSSRGATTDTQYF
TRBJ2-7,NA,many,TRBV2,TGTGCCAGCGGAGGGACGGCGCCCTCCTACGAGCAGTACTTC,CASGGTAPSYEQYF
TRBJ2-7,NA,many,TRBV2,TGTGCCAGCAAGGGCCGGGATCAGTACTTC,CASKGRDQYF
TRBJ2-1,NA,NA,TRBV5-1,TGCGCCAGCAGCTTGGGTGGAGACTACGAGCAGTTCTTC,CASSLGGDYEQFF
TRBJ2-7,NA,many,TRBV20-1,TGCAGTGCGGAACCGGGACGGGGTCGCTACGAGCAGTACTTC,CSAEPGRGRYEQYF
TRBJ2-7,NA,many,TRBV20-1,TGCAGTGCTACAGACCCCGGACAGAGCTCCTACGAGCAGTACTTC,CSATDPGQSSYEQYF
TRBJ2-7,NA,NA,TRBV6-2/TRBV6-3,TGTGCCAGCAGTTCCCCTCGTAGTGAGCAGTACTTC,CASSSPRSEQYF
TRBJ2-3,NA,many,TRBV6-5,TGTGCCAGCAGTTACTCAGATACGCAGTATTTT,CASSYSDTQYF
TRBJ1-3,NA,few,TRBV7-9,TGTGCCAGCAGCGACCGGGACATCTCTGGAAACACCATATATTTT,CASSDRDISGNTIYF
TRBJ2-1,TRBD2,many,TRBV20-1,TGCAGTGCTACCACTAGCGGAAACTACCATAACAATGAGCAGTTCTTC,CSATTSGNYHNNEQFF
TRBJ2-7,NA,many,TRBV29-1,TGCAGCGCACGAAGCCCAGGGGCCTACGAGCAGTACTTC,CSARSPGAYEQYF
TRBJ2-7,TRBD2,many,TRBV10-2,TGCGCCAGCAGTGGGCTAGCGGGAGCCTACGAGCAGTACTTC,CASSGLAGAYEQYF
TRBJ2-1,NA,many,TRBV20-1,TGCAGTGCTACGTATGACAATGAGCAGTTCTTC,CSATYDNEQFF
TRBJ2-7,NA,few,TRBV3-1,TGTGCCAGCAGCCAAGTCGGGCGGAGAGGGTACGAGCAGTACTTC,CASSQVGRRGYEQYF
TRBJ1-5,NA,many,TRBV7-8,TGTGCCAGCAGCTTAGAACATAATAGCAATCAGCCCCAGCATTTT,CASSLEHNSNQPQHF
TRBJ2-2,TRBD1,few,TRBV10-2,TGCGCCAGCAGGTCCCGGGACAGGGAGGCCGGGGAGCTGTTTTTT,CASRSRDREAGELFF